The present T cell receptor beta chain was sequenced within a study of shared clonotypes between healthy human individuals (dated by TCRdb to about 2020). Background for the entire study: The cohort comprised a couple of women and a few men aged 18 to 49 years. For each donor, CD4 naive and CD4 memory were each run on three plates, CD8 naive on two plates, and CD8 memory on one plate. To estimate repertoire size and how much clonotype sharing occurs between individuals, the study deeply sequenced the blood TCR repertoires of roughly 5 healthy adults. Libraries were prepared and TCR repertoires were sequenced by different laboratories using diverse techniques, in order to increase sequencing depth and limit assay-specific biases. Between about 0.85 and 9.5 billion PBMCs per donor were obtained by leukapheresis.

CDR1 SGHRS and CDR2 YFSETQ are derived from the germline V gene. The V end loses 4 bases and the J end loses 2 bases, and a stretch of 19 bases separates them. The CDR3 runs 16 amino acids, cysteine and phenylalanine included. Solely the CDR3 DNA is kept, with 48 bases framed from the first base. This clone occurred once. What antigen it recognizes has not been identified. No much larger clone exists at a distance of one base, and base qualities are not known. Using the deep immunoSEQ assay, TCR CDR3 regions were amplified from genomic DNA by multiplex PCR. Extracted genomic DNA from each cell subset was spread evenly across all wells of several immunoSEQ 96-well plates, with each plate serving as a replicate. For sorted subsets, approximately 200 ng of genomic DNA, equivalent to 25,000 to 35,000 T cell genomes, went into each replicate PCR. Purified libraries were measured with a Qubit 3.0 fluorometer, size-checked on a Bioanalyzer 2100, and measured again with the KAPA Library Quantification kit. Each immunoSEQ 96-well plate was sequenced on its own single-read 150-cycle Illumina NextSeq 550 flow cell. Regarding the original processing steps: Because the immunoSEQ output held only junctional sequences and lacked quality scores, the filtering could not match the filtering applied to full-length reads. Sequences were annotated with PyIR, a Python wrapper for IgBLAST v1.9, and V/J genes and CDR3 were assigned using IMGT germline references. Reads were filtered out if the reads had weak V/J assignments (E-value above 1e-6), no CDR3, stop codons, out-of-frame junctions, or ambiguous translated residues. A V3J clonotype was defined by an identical inferred V gene, J gene, and CDR3 amino acid sequence. To compute the percentage overlap between repertoires, the number of shared unique clonotypes was divided by the size of the smaller repertoire. Richness of each repertoire was evaluated using RTK rarefaction, the Chao1 estimator, and Recon v2.1 estimates of unobserved clonotypes. For all TCRbeta clonotypes obtained by the gDNA method from several donors, generation probabilities were computed with OLGA. TCRdb provides this immuneACCESS table in a form limited to in-frame rearrangements. Some clones are lacking; in checked studies, under half of them reflect an unresolved V gene, and why the rest are absent is not known. Clonal size and the V and J genes are those of that table, whereas D and trimming came from the DNA. The sample records around 320,000 clones, about nine tenths of which are singletons. The ten top clones hold about a sixth of the sample.

Healthy HIV-negative adults with no recently reported acute infections or vaccinations were included as donors. All donors were Caucasian adults living in Nashville, Tennessee, USA. CD8 memory samples were composed of magnetically selected CD45RO+ cells combined with CCR7-negative CD45RA+ effector memory (TemRA) cells. Blood was collected by leukapheresis, and PBMCs were isolated by Ficoll-Histopaque density gradient centrifugation and then cryopreserved in liquid nitrogen vapor phase. Analytical flow cytometry was used to check the purity and quantity of every magnetically sorted T cell population. Each sorted fraction had its genomic DNA isolated and then quantified by UV absorbance on a Nanodrop 2000c. Points the paper makes about the study in general: Larger estimated clonotype richness was generally found for naive subsets than for memory subsets. Based on pairwise subsampling, the degree of clonotype sharing among donors was expected to be affected by sequencing depth. Compared with non-shared clonotypes, clonotypes shared by all four sorted-subset donors had higher generation probabilities. Across a few donors, 5% to 6% of naive CD4, approximately 3.6% of naive CD8, approximately 2.5% of memory CD4, and roughly 0.4% of memory CD8 clonotypes were shared. Incomplete sequencing was indicated by rarefaction of sorted-subset datasets, despite the large sequencing depth. Sampling was restricted to blood, and TCR repertoires in tissues likely differ from the TCR repertoires found in blood. The genetic and exposure-history diversity represented was limited by the small number of donors.

The sample comprised memory CD8+ T cells sorted from blood. The cell subset or site tag for this specimen amounts to: CD45RO+ cells pooled with CCR7-negative TemRA cells. The chain employs TRBV5-1 and TRBJ2-7, with the identity of the D gene unclear. This TCR was sampled from a man between 18 and 29 years old in good health. The CDR3 sequence is CASSPSTFGNAYEQYF. The DNA sequence is TGCGCCAGCAGCCCCTCGACATTTGGAAACGCCTACGAGCAGTACTTC.